This T cell receptor (beta chain) comes out of a study of cytomegalovirus exposure and HLA in healthy donors. Findings and limits, study-wide: It was confirmed in vitro that a few of the CMV-associated chains were specific for CMV antigens. Among TCR beta chains, those listed as cytomegalovirus-associated numbered around 160.

In the PCR, 60 Vbeta and 13 Jbeta primers were used. Measured with immunoSEQ multiplex PCR; TCRdb has only the in-frame clones, and not every one. The sample records around 120,000 clones, around 76% being singletons. This CDR3 has 14 amino acids. Germline V CDR1 and CDR2: SGDLS, YYNGEE. V was trimmed by 0 bases and J by 6 bases, leaving 13 bases between them. As regards this clone: What it binds is not known.

The sequence was collected from a man aged 60 to 69 in good health and CMV-seropositive. The specimen was PBMCs. This chain joins TRBV9 and TRBJ2-7, with D unclear. The CDR3 region has the DNA TGTGCCAGCAGCGTAGATTTGGTGAACGGCGAGCAGTACTTC. As protein: CASSVDLVNGEQYF.